This TCR beta chain appears in the sequencing data of a study of naive and memory T cell subsets (dated by TCRdb to about 2017). Regarding the complete study: The study applied an open-source, UMI-based TCR alpha and beta sequencing pipeline to sorted naive and memory peripheral blood T cell subsets. RNA was DNase-treated and reverse transcribed with TCR constant-region primers, mostly using SuperScript III. Complete agreement was observed between the functional CMV T cell responses and the IgG serology results. Results and caveats for the whole study, not just this receptor: Clonotypes were defined as single alpha or beta chain sequences, not paired alpha/beta receptors. The repertoire findings for the naive and memory subsets could not be validated against a ground truth, as none was available. After error correction, over 95% of naive TCR sequences appeared only once, giving much steeper abundance distributions than memory subsets. Gini index rose and Shannon and inverse Simpson diversity fell from naive through CM, EM and EMRA in both CD4 and CD8 cells. TCR abundance followed a power law whose exponent differed between naive and memory subsets but was consistent across the three individuals. RNA-based TCR counts may be affected by expression changes linked to T cell activation and differentiation. A few larger clonotypes were found in naive repertoires, especially CD8, and these larger clonotypes were possibly memory cells re-expressing CD45RA.

This clonotype has only a few counts. Its antigen remains unidentified. No qualities accompany the bases; no much larger clone lies one base away. The cysteine opens and the phenylalanine closes a CDR3 of 14 amino acids. Of all the DNA, just the CDR3 is kept, 42 bases in frame from base 1. Trimming accounts for 5 bases at V and 6 bases at J, while the number of junction bases matched to no gene is 6. Taken from the germline V gene, the CDR1 and CDR2 loops are MGHRA and YSYEKL. The method behind the library was UMI-ligation and nested PCR. The beta constant-region primer consisted of an equimolar mixture of two oligonucleotides that together covered TRBC1 and TRBC2. The ligated cDNA went through four rounds of PCR with nested alpha and beta constant-region primers together with the SP2 primer. T4 RNA ligase 1 ligated a single-stranded oligonucleotide carrying the SP2 primer and a 12-nucleotide UMI to the cDNA 3' end. The ligation reaction was incubated at 16°C for 20-24 hours. PCR2 was typically performed as a SYBR Green qPCR and was stopped at a predetermined threshold so that over-amplification was prevented. Apart from the first purification, every purification step used Agencourt AMPure XP magnetic beads. Library quantification was done by Qubit, followed by a TapeStation check on which the main peak was expected at around 650 bp. Pooled libraries were sequenced on an Illumina MiSeq using v2 2x251 paired-end kits, and typically about 0.95-2.3 million reads were obtained per sample. Each sample library was pooled at around 4 nM, and about 5-7.5% PhiX was included to improve cluster recognition. Per the authors' processing: FASTQ reads processed by Demultiplexor were assigned V and J genes by Decombinator through tag matching that tolerated a single base-pair mismatch. UMIs were used by Collapsinator to correct both sequencing errors and frequency errors arising from PCR heterogeneity. TCRs were translated and CDR3s were extracted from the conserved cysteine to the FGXG phenylalanine by CDR3Translator, with non-productive sequences being flagged. Repertoires were subsampled to equal numbers of UMI-defined TCRs before Gini, Shannon entropy and inverse Simpson indices were calculated. Clonotype abundance distributions were fitted to a power law by maximum likelihood within the linear range. When run on a single naive CD8 sample, MIGEC and the pipeline yielded similar UMI counts, similar unique TCR numbers and similar clonal distributions. In one analysis, naive TCRs that were also found in any memory subset of the same donor were excluded from the naive repertoire. Repertoires were searched for approximately 7,000 CMV-associated CDR3 sequences compiled from VDJdb and a published dataset. TCRdb itself trimmed the public reads at Q25 with fastp, ran MiXCR and retained productive beta chains. Rows are unified per CDR3 protein, each entry keeping the most common DNA and genes. The V and J calls shown here were made by TCRdb, not taken from the authors' results. This sample lists 85,000 or so distinct CDR3 sequences; approximately 9.2% were detected once. Of the sample, over 0.95% is held by the ten largest clones.

TCR alpha and beta chain libraries were amplified separately from the second PCR step onward. The CMV status of each donor was determined by measuring IFNgamma production from CD4+ T cells after fresh PBMCs had been stimulated overnight with CMV viral lysate. CD4 T cells were positively selected using Miltenyi beads, after which CD8 T cells were positively selected from the CD4-negative fraction. Cells stained for CD3, CD4, CD8, CD45RA, CD27 and a live/dead dye were sorted on a BD Aria II into four subsets by CD45RA and CD27. A few healthy volunteers provided blood, and the blood of each volunteer was split into CD4 and CD8 T cells and then into four differentiation subsets. Approximately 120 ml of peripheral blood was collected from each donor, and PBMC were isolated from the blood using Ficoll-Paque PLUS density-gradient centrifugation. Sorted cells were lysed in RLT buffer, after which RNA was extracted using a Qiagen RNeasy kit and stored at -80 degrees C.

Sequencing used naive CD8+ T cells from blood. The sample's cell subset or site label is to be understood as: naive T cells, CD45RA high CD27+. The receptor was isolated from a human donor in good health. The rearrangement combines TRBV4-1 with TRBJ2-2, and TRBD1 matches 7 of the central bases. CDR3 sequence: CASSLSGGAGELFF. The nucleotide sequence reads TGCGCCAGCAGCTTATCAGGGGGTGCCGGGGAGCTGTTTTTT.